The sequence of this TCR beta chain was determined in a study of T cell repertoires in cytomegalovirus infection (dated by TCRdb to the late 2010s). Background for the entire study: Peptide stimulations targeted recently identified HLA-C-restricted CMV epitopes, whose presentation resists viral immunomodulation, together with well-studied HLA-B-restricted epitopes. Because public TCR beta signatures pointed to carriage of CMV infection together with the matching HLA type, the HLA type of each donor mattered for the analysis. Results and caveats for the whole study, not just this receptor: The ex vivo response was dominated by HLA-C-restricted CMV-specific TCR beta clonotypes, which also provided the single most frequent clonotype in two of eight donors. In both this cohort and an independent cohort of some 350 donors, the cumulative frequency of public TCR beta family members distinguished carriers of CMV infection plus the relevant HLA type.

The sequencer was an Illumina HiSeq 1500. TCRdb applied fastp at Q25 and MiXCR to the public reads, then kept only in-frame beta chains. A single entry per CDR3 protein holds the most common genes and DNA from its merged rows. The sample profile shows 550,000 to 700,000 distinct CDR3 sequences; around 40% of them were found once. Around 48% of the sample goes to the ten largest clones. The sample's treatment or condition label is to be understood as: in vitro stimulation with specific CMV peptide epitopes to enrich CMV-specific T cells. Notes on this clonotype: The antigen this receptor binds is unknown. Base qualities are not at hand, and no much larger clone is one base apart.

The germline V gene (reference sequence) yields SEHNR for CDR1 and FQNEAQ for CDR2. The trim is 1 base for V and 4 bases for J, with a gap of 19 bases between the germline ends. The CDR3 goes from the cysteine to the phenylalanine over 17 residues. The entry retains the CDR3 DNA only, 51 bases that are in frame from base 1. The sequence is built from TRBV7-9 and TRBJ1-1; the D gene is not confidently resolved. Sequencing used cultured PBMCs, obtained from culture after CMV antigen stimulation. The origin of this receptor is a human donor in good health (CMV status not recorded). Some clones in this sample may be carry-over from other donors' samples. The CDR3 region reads CASSLVRLSGRTTEAFF. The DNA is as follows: TGTGCCAGCAGCTTAGTTCGCCTTAGTGGTCGGACCACTGAAGCTTTCTTT.